The source of this T cell receptor beta chain is a study of shared clonotypes between healthy human individuals. Looking at the study overall: Three plates each covered CD4 naive and memory; CD8 naive two, CD8 memory one. Broader study findings: Non-shared clonotypes had lower generation probabilities than clonotypes shared by all four sorted-subset donors. Sampling covered blood only; tissue repertoires likely differ.

The CDR3 length is 15 residues. Germline V gene sequence: CDR1 SEHNR, CDR2 FQNEAQ (reference sequence). After removal of 4 bases from V and 2 bases from J, the junction contained 5 bases not matched to a gene. A remark on this clone: What it binds is not known.

It was across several immunoSEQ plates that each subset's genomic DNA was evenly split. Assay: immunoSEQ multiplex PCR; the TCRdb copy retains only in-frame clones and omits some. Of some 800,000 clones listed, more than 85% were seen once; the top ten hold approximately 25%. Positive CCR7 selection of CD45RO-negative cells yielded the naive CD8 cells, and terminally differentiated effector memory CD45RA+ cells were excluded. The source material was naive CD8+ T cells sorted from blood. This chain uses TRBV7-9 with TRBJ1-5; 7 nucleotides align to TRBD1. The clonotype originates from a man aged 25-45 years in good health. CDR3 sequence (DNA): TGTGCCAGCAGCTCCACTCAGGGGGGCAATCAGCCCCAGCATTTT. Its protein is CASSSTQGGNQPQHF.